These 2 T cell receptor beta chains were sequenced from one sample in a study of shared clonotypes between healthy human individuals. CD8 cells regarded as naive lacked CD45RO, were positively chosen for CCR7, and omitted terminally differentiated effector memory CD45RA+ cells. Sequencing used immunoSEQ multiplex PCR; TCRdb keeps in-frame clones, though not all of them. The sample lists some 2.1 million clones, roughly 93% seen once, with more than 1.5% in the top ten. The sequencing sample was made of naive CD8+ T cells from PBMCs. The receptor set was obtained from a man aged 18 to 29 in good health. Some clones in this sample may be carry-over from other donors' samples.

This chain connects TRBV6-6 to TRBJ1-5; weak D call: TRBD1 (6 bases). Germline assignment: CDR1 MNHNY and CDR2 SVGAGI (reference sequence). This CDR3 has 15 residues. V lost 6 bases, J lost 6 bases, and 18 bases lay in between. Here the CDR3 reads CASSQRGGESQPQHF. The CDR3, as DNA: TGTGCCAGCAGCCAAAGGGGGGGAGAGAGTCAGCCCCAGCATTTT.

The chain has TRBV5-1 and TRBJ2-1; 11 positions agree with TRBD2. Trimming took 4 bases from V and 4 from J; bases not matched to a gene: 7. Germline V gives CDR1 SGHRS, CDR2 YFSETQ. The CDR3 runs to 16 residues. The CDR3 loop reads CASSITSGSRYNEQFF. The CDR3 DNA reads TGCGCCAGCAGCATCACTAGCGGGAGCCGGTACAATGAGCAGTTCTTC. Complete variable domain (other parts from reference TRBV5-1 and TRBJ2-1): KAGVTQTPRYLIKTRGQQVTLSCSPISGHRSVSWYQQTPGQGLQFLFEYFSETQRNKGNFPGRFSGRQFSNSRSEMNVSTLELGDSALYLCASSITSGSRYNEQFFGPGTRLTVL.